This entry is about one T cell receptor beta chain. Profiled with immunoSEQ multiplex PCR; TCRdb holds only in-frame clones, not every one. The sample lists 400,000 to 500,000 clones; 70% to 90% were seen once. The data were obtained in a study of blood T cell repertoires in COVID-19. Study context: Samples came from the United States, Italy and Spain, spanning acute and convalescent COVID-19.

The V segment lost 9 bases and the J segment 6 bases; nucleotides outside the gene matches: 7. Germline V gives CDR1 MDHEN, CDR2 SYDVKM. The CDR3 totals 12 residues. This clonotype was obtained from a woman aged 18-35 years who had been exposed to COVID-19. V gene TRBV28 combines with J gene TRBJ2-7; 8 bases match TRBD1. Sequencing input: PBMCs or T cells enriched from blood (not recorded which). CDR3 protein: CASGRDRGEQYF. Here the CDR3 DNA reads TGTGCCAGTGGGAGAGACAGGGGCGAGCAGTACTTC.